These 27 T cell receptor delta chains were sequenced from one sample in a study of gammadelta T cells in human blood. TCRdb re-called the RT-PCR reads using CATT. This sample has 950 to 1,300 delta-chain clones, with approximately 1.5% found just once. The material sequenced was non-Vgamma9Vdelta2 gamma-delta T cells from adult blood. These receptors all stem from a human donor.

A word on this clone: Since a much larger clone is just one base distant, this may be a read error. Other DNA variants within this sample encode the same CDR3. This chain connects TRDV1 to TRDJ4, with 10 bases aligning to TRDD3. Per the germline V gene, CDR1 is TSWWSYY and CDR2 is QGS. This CDR3 has 16 amino acids. The chain's CDR3 is CALGPPTPGDTGPLIF. The CDR3 nucleotides are TGTGCTCTTGGACCTCCTACCCCGGGGGATACGGGACCACTGATCTTT.

By share of the sample, this clone is medium-sized. The rearrangement links TRDV1 to TRDJ1; either TRDD2 or TRDD3 may supply D (9 bases each). CDR3 length: 27 amino acids. Germline CDR1 TSWWSYY, CDR2 QGS. V was shortened by 2 bases and J by 0 bases, with 46 bases between the two germline ends. The CDR3 loop is CALGENSPSYYYFLLGDSSPYTDKLIF. The CDR3 region has the DNA TGTGCTCTTGGGGAAAACTCGCCTTCCTACTACTACTTCTTACTGGGGGACTCAAGTCCGTACACCGATAAACTCATCTTT.

With regard to this clone: A read error is the likely source, as a far larger clone sits one nucleotide away. The same CDR3 also results from other DNA sequences found in this sample. The chain employs TRAV29/DV5 and TRDJ1; the match to TRDD3 covers 9 bases. The CDR3 has 16 amino acids. From germline, CDR1 is NSMFDY and CDR2 ISSIKDK. This CDR3 reads CAASARGDTYTDKLIF. The CDR3 nucleotides are TGTGCAGCAAGCGCGCGGGGGGATACATACACCGATAAGCTCATCTTT.

Judged by abundance, this clone is large. The V gene lacks a call, and TRDJ1 is the J gene; TRDD3, as called in the table, went unchecked against the DNA. The CDR3 runs 18 residues. Here the CDR3 reads CARDRVFLLGGLTDKLIF. The DNA for the CDR3 is TGTGCGAGAGATAGGGTCTTCCTACTTGGGGGATTAACCGATAAACTCATCTTT.

This clone was detected a few times. TCRdb's listed protein matches a much larger clone and diverges from this DNA's translation at residue 4, likely through a read error; the protein shown comes from the DNA. This chain links TRDV3 with TRDJ1; D may be TRDD2 (6 bases). V lost 4 bases and J 1 base, leaving 43 bases between the germline ends. The CDR3 is made up of 23 amino acids. Germline values: CDR1 TVYSNPD, CDR2 GDNSRS (reference sequence). The CDR3 sequence: CASNPLVFLGSEGYTPFTDKLIF. DNA for the CDR3: TGTGCCTCTAACCCCCTCGTCTTCCTGGGTTCTGAGGGGTATACTCCATTCACCGATAAACTCATCTTT.

This clone was detected a few times. A much larger clone lies one base from this, so it may be a read error. Different DNA sequences within this sample yield the same CDR3. The chain has TRDV3 and TRDJ1; the D is unclear. V lost 1 base, J lost 5 bases, and 23 bases lay in between. The CDR3 is 16 residues long. From germline, CDR1 is TVYSNPD and CDR2 GDNSRS (reference sequence). The CDR3, as DNA: TGTGCCTTTAACCCCAAGTGGAGTGTTACCACTGATAAACTCATCTTT. Its translation is CAFNPKWSVTTDKLIF.

Only a few counts were recorded for this clone. This may be a read error, as it is one base from a much larger clone. Other DNA sequences from this sample encode an identical CDR3 as well. This chain connects TRAV29/DV5 to TRDJ1, with 12 bases identical to TRDD3. The J gene, absent from TCRdb, was called here by matching the DNA to germline. CDR1 and CDR2 (germline): NSMFDY, ISSIKDK. This CDR3 has 28 amino acids. With 1 base clipped from V and 0 bases from J, the junction kept 40 bases outside the gene matches. The CDR3 loop is CAASHIFTPHGTRYWGIHPFPYTDKLIF. CDR3 nucleotides: TGTGCAGCAAGCCATATTTTTACTCCACACGGGACCCGGTACTGGGGGATACACCCTTTCCCCTACACCGATAAACTCATCTTT.

By share, this clone ranks as large. The same CDR3 arises from other DNA sequences in this sample as well. The chain employs TRDV1 and TRDJ1; TRDD3 aligns across 9 bases. The CDR3 extends over 25 amino acids. Looked up from germline, CDR1 is TSWWSYY and CDR2 is QGS. J gave up 0 bases and V 1 base, and 30 bases lay outside the gene matches. CDR3 region: CALGEPGYSVLRSGDTPMYTDKLIF. CDR3 DNA: TGTGCTCTTGGGGAACCAGGTTATTCGGTCCTACGGTCGGGGGATACCCCTATGTACACCGATAAACTCATCTTT.

This clone is medium-sized (0.01 to 0.1%). The rearrangement links TRDV1 to TRDJ1; D gene uncertain. V dropped 9 bases and J dropped 8 bases, with 16 bases sitting between them. The length of the CDR3 is 12 residues. Germline V gives CDR1 TSWWSYY, CDR2 QGS. Written as DNA, the CDR3 is TGTGCTCTCGGACTAGGAGGCCAAAAACTCATCTTT. It codes for CALGLGGQKLIF.

The chain joins TRDV2 to TRDJ3, with 13 bases aligning to TRDD3. TCRdb gives no J gene; it was assigned here by matching the DNA to germline. Trimming removed 3 bases from V and 0 bases from J; junction bases left unmatched: 4. The CDR3 consists of 19 residues. Germline CDR1 reads GEAIGNYY; CDR2 reads EKD. The CDR3 loop is CACDVLGDTRSWDTRQMFF. CDR3 bases: TGTGCCTGTGACGTACTGGGGGATACGCGCTCCTGGGACACCCGACAGATGTTTTTC.

No V gene was called, and the J gene is TRDJ1; the table names TRDD3, a call not compared with the DNA. This CDR3 has 26 residues. The DNA of the CDR3 is TGTGCGAGAGATAGGGTCTTCCTACTTGGGGACAACCTCCCGTACTGGGGGATACGCGACGAGGATAAACTCATCTTT. Its protein is CARDRVFLLGDNLPYWGIRDEDKLIF.

This clone is labeled large. V gene TRDV1 combines with J gene TRDJ1, with 10 bases lining up with TRDD3. This CDR3 has 18 amino acids. The V gene end was trimmed by 2 bases and the J gene end by 2 bases; junction bases not matched to a gene: 11. The germline gives CDR1 TSWWSYY, CDR2 QGS. The CDR3 region is CALGEYPPTGDTTDKLIF. Written as DNA, the CDR3 is TGTGCTCTTGGGGAATACCCCCCTACGGGGGATACGACCGATAAACTCATCTTT.

A word on this clone: A far larger clone is off by one base, so a read error is likely. The chain couples TRDV1 to TRDJ1, with TRDD3 identical over 13 bases. The V segment lost 3 bases and the J segment 5 bases; nucleotides outside the gene matches: 18. CDR1 TSWWSYY and CDR2 QGS come from the germline V gene. The CDR3 consists of 20 residues. CDR3 amino acids: CALGDNRPYWGIRDEDKLIF. CDR3 DNA sequence: TGTGCTCTTGGGGACAACCGCCCGTACTGGGGGATACGCGACGAGGATAAACTCATCTTT.

Regarding this clone: This may be a read error: a much more frequent sequence differs by one nucleotide. V is TRDV3 and J is TRDJ1; tentatively, D is TRDD2 (6 bases). Here the J gene was assigned by germline matching of the DNA, as TCRdb has none. The V end lost 2 bases, the J end lost 0 bases, and 31 bases lay between the germline ends. Germline V gene lookup returns CDR1 TVYSNPD and CDR2 GDNSRS (reference sequence). The CDR3 extends over 20 amino acids. CDR3 DNA sequence: TGTGCCTTTCGCCTTCCCAGTCGACCTCGAATCGAGTTGTACACCGATAAACTCATCTTT. This codes for CAFRLPSRPRIELYTDKLIF.

Comments on this clone: A far larger clone lies a single base away; this is likely a read error. This chain joins TRAV29/DV5 and TRDJ1; D is tentatively TRDD2 or TRDD3 (6 bases each). CDR3 length: 24 amino acids. Germline CDR1 is NSMFDY and CDR2 is ISSIKDK. The CDR3 spells CAASEAFPLYWDYRNQGYTDKFIF. The CDR3, as DNA: TGTGCAGCAAGCGAGGCCTTCCCATTGTACTGGGATTACCGAAACCAGGGGTACACCGATAAATTCATCTTT.

This clone was picked up a small number of times. A much larger clone differs by one base, so this may be a read error. V is TRAV29/DV5 and J is TRDJ1; TRDD3 matches 11 bases. Germline-derived CDR1 and CDR2 are NSMFDY and ISSIKDK. The length of the CDR3 is 19 residues. Unmatched junction bases numbered 21, after V lost 1 base and J lost 7 bases. CDR3 DNA: TGTGCAGCAAGCTCCCCTTCCTACAAGGCTGGGGGATACAACGGTAAACTCATCTTT. Amino acids: CAASSPSYKAGGYNGKLIF.

Here the J gene is TRDJ3 and the V gene is not called; the D call TRDD3 from the table was never checked on the DNA. This CDR3 spans 18 amino acids. For the CDR3, the DNA is TGTGCCTGTGACAAGCTGGGGGCCTCCTCCTGGGACACCCGACAGATGTTTTTC. Protein: CACDKLGASSWDTRQMFF.

This clone has only a few counts. A far larger clone differs by one base, so this is likely a read error. The gene calls are TRAV38-2/DV8 and TRDJ1, with TRDD3 matching 9 bases. The CDR3 is 19 amino acids. With 0 bases clipped from V and 0 bases from J, the junction kept 12 bases outside the gene matches. Germline V gives CDR1 TSESDYY, CDR2 QEAYKQQN. Here the CDR3 reads CAYRSAVYWGSPYTDKLIF. The DNA of the CDR3 is TGTGCTTATAGGAGCGCGGTCTACTGGGGGAGCCCGTACACCGATAAACTCATCTTT.

In its sample, this clone was seen a few times. A read error is likely here: a far larger clone is one base away. Other DNA sequences within the sample encode an identical CDR3. The genes are TRDV1 and TRDJ1; tentative D call: TRDD2 (5 bases). The CDR3 loop spans 17 amino acids. Trimming shortened V by 4 bases and J by 2 bases, and 20 bases separated the two germline ends. CDR1 and CDR2 (germline): TSWWSYY, QGS. The chain's CDR3 is CALGVPHTPFYTDKLIF. The CDR3 bases are TGTGCTCTTGGGGTCCCTCATACTCCCTTCTATACCGATAAACTCATCTTT.

Relative to its sample, this clone is large (0.1 to 1%). The chain joins TRAV29/DV5 to TRDJ1, with no clear D. Trimming left V 3 bases short and J 0 bases short, with 21 bases between. This CDR3 is 17 amino acids long. Germline-derived CDR1 and CDR2 are NSMFDY and ISSIKDK. CDR3 coding DNA: TGTGCAGCAAAGCTTAAGGCGGAGTGCCCGTACACCGATAAACTCATCTTT. Its translation: CAAKLKAECPYTDKLIF.

This clone was observed a few times. Given a much more abundant clone one base away, this may be a read error. The genes are TRDV1 and TRDJ1; the match to TRDD3 covers 13 bases. The germline CDR1 and CDR2 sequences are TSWWSYY and QGS. This CDR3 is 28 amino acids long. The V and J ends lost 5 bases and 0 bases, in that order; junction bases with no gene match: 39. The CDR3 reads CALGKFPTPLVLGDTSGGYLFYTDKLIF. The CDR3 DNA sequence: TGTGCTCTTGGGAAGTTTCCTACGCCCCTTGTACTGGGGGATACGAGTGGGGGATACTTGTTTTACACCGATAAACTCATCTTT.

The sample holds a few counts of this clone. This sequence is one base from a far larger clone and is likely a read error. In the same sample, other DNA sequences code for this CDR3. V gene TRDV1 combines with J gene TRDJ1, with D possibly being TRDD3 (5 bases). CDR3 length: 17 amino acids. CDR1 is TSWWSYY and CDR2 is QGS in the germline V gene. V lost 0 bases, J lost 0 bases, and 14 bases lay in between. The CDR3 loop reads CALGELRRGPYTDKLIF. The DNA of the CDR3 is TGTGCTCTTGGGGAACTGCGCCGGGGACCTTACACCGATAAACTCATCTTT.

As concerns this clone: Translating this DNA gives a protein that differs at residue 12 from the TCRdb one, which belongs to a much larger clone; a read error is likely, and the protein shown is this translation. This sequence joins TRDV1 and TRDJ1; 9 bases align to TRDD2. The CDR3 totals 17 residues. After removal of 3 bases from V and 4 bases from J, the junction contained 12 bases not matched to a gene. Germline V gives CDR1 TSWWSYY, CDR2 QGS. CDR3: CALGDLLPTGYNDKLIF. DNA of the CDR3: TGTGCTCTTGGGGACCTCCTTCCTACGGGCTACAACGATAAACTCATCTTT.

By proportion, this clone is large. The junction differs from germline at one of its ends, possibly a read error. The V call is TRDV1, the J call TRDJ1, with unresolved D. The CDR3 length is 17 residues. Germline V gene lookup returns CDR1 TSWWSYY and CDR2 QGS. In DNA, the CDR3 is TGTGCTCTTGGGGAACTTCGGCCCGCTCCCCTCACCGCTAAACTCATCTTT. It codes for CALGELRPAPLTAKLIF.

The J gene is given as TRDJ2, and the V gene is not called. CDR3 length: 11 amino acids. The CDR3 DNA reads as TGTGCTAGTGCTTTGACAGCACAACTCTTCTTT. This translates into CASALTAQLFF.

This clone qualifies as large. V usage is TRDV3 and J usage is TRDJ1, with a possible D match to TRDD3 (8 bases). Per germline, CDR1 TVYSNPD and CDR2 GDNSRS (reference sequence). CDR3 length: 19 amino acids. The germline V and J ends were trimmed by 4 bases and 2 bases, with 32 bases remaining between them. CDR3 sequence: CASMAFLKLGVMGTDKLIF. The CDR3 DNA reads TGTGCCTCCATGGCCTTCCTCAAACTGGGGGTGATGGGGACCGATAAACTCATCTTT.

Comment on this clone: This may be a read error, as it is one base from a much larger clone. The chain uses TRDV1 and TRDJ1; D gene unclear. V gave up 1 base and J gave up 0 bases, with 42 bases separating them. This CDR3 spans 26 amino acids. CDR1 TSWWSYY and CDR2 QGS come from the germline V gene. The CDR3 reads CALGERANDYSHPRGPTESYTDKLIF. DNA for the CDR3: TGTGCTCTTGGGGAACGGGCAAACGACTACTCTCATCCTCGTGGCCCGACAGAGTCGTACACCGATAAACTCATCTTT.